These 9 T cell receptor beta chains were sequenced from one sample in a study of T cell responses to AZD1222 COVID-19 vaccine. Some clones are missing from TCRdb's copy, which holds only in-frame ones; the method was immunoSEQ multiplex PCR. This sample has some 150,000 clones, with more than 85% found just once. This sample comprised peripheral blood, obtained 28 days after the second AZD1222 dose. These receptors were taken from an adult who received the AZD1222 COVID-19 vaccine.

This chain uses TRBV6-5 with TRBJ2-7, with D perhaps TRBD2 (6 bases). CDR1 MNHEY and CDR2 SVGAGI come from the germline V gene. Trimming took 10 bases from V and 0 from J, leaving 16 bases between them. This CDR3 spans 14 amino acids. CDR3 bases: TGTGCCACTGGGGGGACTTCTCCCTCCTACGAGCAGTACTTC. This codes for CATGGTSPSYEQYF.

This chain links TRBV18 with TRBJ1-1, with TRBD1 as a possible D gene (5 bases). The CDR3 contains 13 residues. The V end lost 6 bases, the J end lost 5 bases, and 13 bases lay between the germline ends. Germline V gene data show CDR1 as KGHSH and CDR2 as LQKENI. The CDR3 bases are TGTGCCAGCTCGACCGTCGGGGGGACTGAAGCTTTCTTT. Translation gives CASSTVGGTEAFF. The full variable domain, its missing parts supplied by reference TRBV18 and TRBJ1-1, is NAGVMQNPRHLVRRRGQEARLRCSPMKGHSHVYWYRQLPEEGLKFMVYLQKENIIDESGMPKERFSAEFPKEGPSILRIQQVVRGDSAAYFCASSTVGGTEAFFGQGTRLTVV.

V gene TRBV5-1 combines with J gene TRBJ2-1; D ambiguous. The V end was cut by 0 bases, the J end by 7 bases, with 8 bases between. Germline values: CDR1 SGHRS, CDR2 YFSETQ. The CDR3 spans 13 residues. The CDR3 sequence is CASSLATENEQFF. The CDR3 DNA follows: TGCGCCAGCAGCTTGGCCACTGAAAATGAGCAGTTCTTC.

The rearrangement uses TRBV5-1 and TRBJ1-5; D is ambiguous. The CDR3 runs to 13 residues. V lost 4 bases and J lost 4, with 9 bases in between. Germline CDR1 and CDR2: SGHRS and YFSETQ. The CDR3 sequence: CASSRIPNQPQHF. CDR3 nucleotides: TGCGCCAGCAGCAGAATACCAAATCAGCCCCAGCATTTT.

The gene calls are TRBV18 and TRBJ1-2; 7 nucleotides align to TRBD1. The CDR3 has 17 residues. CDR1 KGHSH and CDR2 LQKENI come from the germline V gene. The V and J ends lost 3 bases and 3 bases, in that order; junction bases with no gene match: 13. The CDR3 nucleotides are TGTGCCAGCTCACCGCGGCAGGGGGGGAGAGACGACTATGGCTACACCTTC. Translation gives CASSPRQGGRDDYGYTF.

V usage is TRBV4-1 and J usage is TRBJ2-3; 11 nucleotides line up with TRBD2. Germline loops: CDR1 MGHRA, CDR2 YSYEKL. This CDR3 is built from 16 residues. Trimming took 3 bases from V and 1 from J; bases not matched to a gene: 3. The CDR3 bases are TGCGCCAGCAGCCATACACTAGCGGGGGGCACAGATACGCAGTATTTT. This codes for CASSHTLAGGTDTQYF.

DNA for the CDR3: TGTGCCAGCAGCTCTGATCTAGCGGGAGAAGAGACCCAGTACTTC. Protein: CASSSDLAGEETQYF. This chain joins TRBV3-1 (or the pseudogene TRBV3-2) and TRBJ2-5; 10 bases fit TRBD2. This CDR3 contains 15 residues. With V trimmed by 5 bases and J by 3 bases, 6 bases remained unmatched. CDR1 and CDR2 (germline): LGHDT, YNNKEL (reference sequence).

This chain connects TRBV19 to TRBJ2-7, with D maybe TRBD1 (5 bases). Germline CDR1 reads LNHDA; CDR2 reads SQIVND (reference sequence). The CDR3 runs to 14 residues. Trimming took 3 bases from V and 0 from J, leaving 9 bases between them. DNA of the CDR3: TGTGCCAGTAGTATGGGGCCGAGCTCCTACGAGCAGTACTTC. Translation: CASSMGPSSYEQYF.

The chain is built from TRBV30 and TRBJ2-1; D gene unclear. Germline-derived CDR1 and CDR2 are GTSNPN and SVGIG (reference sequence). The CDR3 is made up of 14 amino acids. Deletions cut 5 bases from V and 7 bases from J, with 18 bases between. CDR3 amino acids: CAWVSGSGYNEQFF. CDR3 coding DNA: TGTGCCTGGGTTTCCGGGTCGGGCTATAATGAGCAGTTCTTC.